This section outlines one T cell receptor (beta chain) sequence together with its context. The sample comes from a study of blood T cell repertoires in COVID-19. Looked up from germline, CDR1 is SEHNR and CDR2 is FQNEAQ (reference sequence). CDR3 size: 14 residues. Trimming removed 5 bases from V and 7 bases from J, with 12 bases in between. Here immunoSEQ multiplex PCR was the method, and the copy in TCRdb shows in-frame clones only, minus some. The table includes 300,000 to 500,000 clones, more than 75% detected once. The chain employs TRBV7-9 and TRBJ2-6; D is unclear. The TCR was taken from a woman under 40 with acute COVID-19. The specimen was PBMCs or T cells enriched from blood (not recorded which). CDR3 coding DNA: TGTGCCAGCAGCATATTCAGTGATGCCAACGTCCTGACTTTC. Translated: CASSIFSDANVLTF.